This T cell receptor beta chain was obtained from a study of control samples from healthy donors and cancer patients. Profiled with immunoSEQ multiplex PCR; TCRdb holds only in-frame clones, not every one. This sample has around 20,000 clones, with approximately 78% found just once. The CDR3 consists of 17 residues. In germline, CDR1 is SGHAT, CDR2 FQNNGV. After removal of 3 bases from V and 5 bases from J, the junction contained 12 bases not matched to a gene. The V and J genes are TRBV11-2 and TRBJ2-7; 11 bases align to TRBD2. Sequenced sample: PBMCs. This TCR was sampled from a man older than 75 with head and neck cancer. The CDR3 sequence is CASSFVGLAGGKDEQYF. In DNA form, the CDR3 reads TGTGCCAGCAGCTTTGTGGGGCTAGCGGGAGGTAAGGACGAGCAGTACTTC.